This record concerns one TCR beta chain sequence. Its antigen target is currently unknown. Per-nucleotide qualities are absent, and no much larger clonotype sits a single base away. The sample belongs to a study of T cell responses to AZD1222 COVID-19 vaccine (TCRdb year 2021). Study-wide context: A total of 233 trial participants underwent TCR sequencing, of whom more than 200 had received two doses of AZD1222 and around 25 had received two doses of the MenACWY control vaccine. Trial participants were enrolled by age into subgroups of 18-55, 56-69 and 70-plus years, and around 140, 26 and 57 TCR-sequenced participants, respectively, were included in these subgroups.

CDR1 and CDR2, per the germline V gene, are SGHAT and FQNNGV. V loses 0 bases, J loses 8 bases, and the germline ends lie 10 bases apart. The CDR3, cysteine through phenylalanine, is 13 amino acids long. This entry keeps only the CDR3 DNA: 39 bases, framed from base 1. Study-level results and caveats: CD4 TCRs associated with the vaccine covered the entire spike protein, and the dominant responses were in regions 160-218 and 743-854. Conclusions about previously exposed vaccinees were limited because only a handful of AZD1222 recipients were SARS-CoV-2 seropositive at baseline. After two AZD1222 doses, spike-specific TCR breadth and depth were significantly higher than at day 0 and than in MenACWY recipients. Reportedly, almost half of the unique spike-specific TCRs recognized epitopes lying outside the regions that are mutated in the B.1.351 and B.1.1.7 variants. The 56-69-year group was small, and its depth increase did not reach significance, likely because of low power. Most participants were white British and females outnumbered males, and the authors suggested that clonal diversity may have been underestimated. Because no day 14 peak-response samples were available, the repertoires could be characterized only after the peak T cell response.

The intended sense of this specimen's time point label: about 28 days (+/-7) after the second vaccine dose. AZD1222 recipients with second doses at about 4 weeks or about 12 weeks were pooled, because spike-specific TCR depth and breadth did not differ between schedules. Samples from vaccinated people were obtained from the UK trials COV001 and COV002, which included a single-blind randomized controlled phase 2/3 trial of AZD1222 (ChAdOx1 nCoV-19) in healthy adults. Trial participant PBMC samples were collected at day 0 and day 28 after the second dose for TCRbeta chain sequencing. The CDR3 regions of human TCRbeta chains were analyzed by immunosequencing. The authors' pipeline ran thus. TCRs in the repertoires were compared against a reference library of SARS-CoV-2-specific TCRs that had been generated with the MIRA antigen-specificity platform. Breadth meant the fraction of unique TCRs that were SARS-CoV-2-associated, whereas depth meant the fraction of total T cells that were SARS-CoV-2-associated. Using the MIRA data, each spike-specific TCR was mapped to the spike region that the TCR reacts to and placed in a CD4 or CD8 class. Log10-transformed breadth and depth values were compared by one-way ANOVA with Sidak's multiple comparisons tests. Sourced from immuneACCESS, this table was stored by TCRdb with only in-frame sequences that have V and J called. A share of the clones is absent; for the studies checked, an unresolved V gene accounts for under half, and the remainder has no known explanation. The V and J calls and clone size were taken over from that table, and D and trimming were inferred from the DNA. The sample table holds approximately 150,000 clones, of which about 86% were seen once. Roughly 5.1% of the sample belongs to the ten largest clones.

The TCR comes from an adult who received the AZD1222 COVID-19 vaccine. The sequence is built from TRBV11-2 and TRBJ1-1; no confident D gene assignment can be made. The source material was peripheral blood, sampled 28 days after the second AZD1222 dose. The bases are TGTGCCAGCAGCTTAGATCGTTTGGGCGAAGCTTTCTTT. This gives the protein CASSLDRLGEAFF. The CDR3 plus the reference TRBV11-2 and TRBJ1-1 genes for the other parts give the full variable domain: EAGVAQSPRYKIIEKRQSVAFWCNPISGHATLYWYQQILGQGPKLLIQFQNNGVVDDSQLPKDRFSAERLKGVDSTLKIQPAKLEDSAVYLCASSLDRLGEAFFGQGTRLTVV.